This is a list of T cell receptor beta chains from one sample in a study of cytomegalovirus exposure and HLA in healthy donors. Only in-frame clones appear in the TCRdb table, and some are missing; sequencing was by immunoSEQ multiplex PCR. The sample lists fewer than 75,000 clones; approximately 80% were seen once. Sequencing was done on a sample of PBMCs. The receptors were sampled from a man aged 30-40 years in good health and CMV-seronegative. Each CDR3 is given with its conserved first and last residue. Each record gives: V gene, D gene, J gene, clone size, CDR3 DNA, CDR3 protein. The D gene is left open where the match is weak. Expanded clones get a size class; other rows say once, few or many, or leave the size out.

V: TRBV7-9
D: NA
J: TRBJ2-7
size: NA
DNA: TGTTCCAGCAGCCCCGGGGACACTTTGGGGCAGTACTTC
CDR3: CSSSPGDTLGQYF

V: TRBV4-2
D: TRBD1
J: TRBJ1-6
size: once
DNA: TGTGCCAGCAACTCCCCCGGGACAGGGGGCTCCTATAATTCACCCCTCCACTTT
CDR3: CASNSPGTGGSYNSPLHF

V: TRBV11-2
D: NA
J: TRBJ1-4
size: once
DNA: TGTGCCAGCAGCTTAGCCTCAACTAATGAAAAACTGTTTTTT
CDR3: CASSLASTNEKLFF

V: TRBV4-3
D: TRBD2
J: TRBJ2-3
size: NA
DNA: TGCGCCAGCAGCCAGAACGGCGGGAGGGTCACAGATACGCAGTATTTT
CDR3: CASSQNGGRVTDTQYF

V: TRBV7-7
D: TRBD2
J: TRBJ2-2
size: NA
DNA: TGTGCTAGCAGCTTAGGGACTAGCGGGGAGCTGTTTTTT
CDR3: CASSLGTSGELFF

V: TRBV5-6
D: NA
J: TRBJ2-2
size: NA
DNA: TGTGCCAGCAGCTCGGTCGAGAGGACCGGGGAGCTGTTTTTT
CDR3: CASSSVERTGELFF

V: TRBV19
D: NA
J: TRBJ1-1
size: NA
DNA: TGTGCCAGTAGTCCGGGGATGAACACTGAAGCTTTCTTT
CDR3: CASSPGMNTEAFF

V: TRBV2
D: TRBD2
J: TRBJ2-7
size: once
DNA: TGTGCCAGCAGTCAGACTAGCGCGTCCTACGAGCAGTACTTC
CDR3: CASSQTSASYEQYF

V: TRBV4-1
D: NA
J: TRBJ2-1
size: NA
DNA: TGCGCCAGCAGCCAGGCGAATGGACTATGGCAGTTCTTC
CDR3: CASSQANGLWQFF

V: TRBV16
D: NA
J: TRBJ2-5
size: few
DNA: TGTGCCAGCAGCCAATCGTCAGTACAAGAGACCCAGTACTTC
CDR3: CASSQSSVQETQYF

V: TRBV19
D: TRBD1
J: TRBJ1-6
size: NA
DNA: TGTGCCAGTAGTAGGGGTCAGGGGGCGAATTCACCCCTCCACTTT
CDR3: CASSRGQGANSPLHF

V: TRBV19
D: TRBD2
J: TRBJ2-1
size: NA
DNA: TGTGCCAGTAGTATTCGACTAGCGTCTTCCTACAATGAGCAGTTCTTC
CDR3: CASSIRLASSYNEQFF

V: TRBV7-2
D: NA
J: TRBJ2-5
size: NA
DNA: TGTGCCAGCAGTGGCTTAAACCACGAGACCCAGTACTTC
CDR3: CASSGLNHETQYF

V: TRBV7-2
D: NA
J: TRBJ2-7
size: once
DNA: TGTGCCAGCAGCCTCGACAGCGAGCAGTACTTC
CDR3: CASSLDSEQYF

V: TRBV19
D: TRBD1
J: TRBJ1-2
size: NA
DNA: TGTGCCAGTAGTATTTGGGGACAGCCTAACTATGGCTACACCTTC
CDR3: CASSIWGQPNYGYTF

V: TRBV2
D: TRBD1
J: TRBJ2-3
size: NA
DNA: TGTGCCAGCGCCGGGACAGGGTTCACAGATACGCAGTATTTT
CDR3: CASAGTGFTDTQYF

V: TRBV10-3
D: NA
J: TRBJ2-1
size: NA
DNA: TGTGCCATCAGCCCCGCGGGGGCGGAGCAGTTCTTC
CDR3: CAISPAGAEQFF

V: TRBV6-4
D: TRBD2
J: TRBJ2-3
size: NA
DNA: TGTGCCAGCAGTGACCGTATCGGGCTAGCGGGGTCCTACCGGGGCACAGATACGCAGTATTTT
CDR3: CASSDRIGLAGSYRGTDTQYF

V: TRBV19
D: TRBD1
J: TRBJ2-4
size: NA
DNA: TGTGCCAGTAGTATACTACAGGGGCTTCAGTACTTC
CDR3: CASSILQGLQYF

V: TRBV6-4
D: TRBD1
J: TRBJ2-3
size: NA
DNA: TGTGCCAGCAGTACCTCAGGGGGCGGAGATACGCAGTATTTT
CDR3: CASSTSGGGDTQYF

V: TRBV2
D: NA
J: TRBJ1-4
size: NA
DNA: TGTGCCAGCCAGTGGGAGGGGACGATAGGAAAACTGTTTTTT
CDR3: CASQWEGTIGKLFF

V: TRBV4-1
D: NA
J: TRBJ1-2
size: NA
DNA: TGCGCCAGCAGCCAAGAACCTCCGGGTCTAGGTGGCTACACCTTC
CDR3: CASSQEPPGLGGYTF

V: TRBV15
D: NA
J: TRBJ2-7
size: NA
DNA: TGTGCCACCAGCAGAGATGGCGGGTACACCTACGAGCAGTACTTC
CDR3: CATSRDGGYTYEQYF

V: TRBV5-1
D: NA
J: TRBJ1-2
size: NA
DNA: TGCGCCAGCAGCTTGATCGGGGAAGGTGGCTACACCTTC
CDR3: CASSLIGEGGYTF

V: TRBV7-8
D: TRBD1
J: TRBJ1-2
size: NA
DNA: TGTGCCAGCAGCTGGGGACAGGGAGGTGGCTACACCTTC
CDR3: CASSWGQGGGYTF

V: TRBV7-2
D: NA
J: TRBJ1-1
size: NA
DNA: TGTGCCAGCAGCTTAGGTGGGGCGCAGAGTCCTTTCACTGAAGCTTTCTTT
CDR3: CASSLGGAQSPFTEAFF

V: TRBV7-9
D: TRBD1
J: TRBJ2-1
size: NA
DNA: TGTGCCAGCGGCTTAGGGACAGGACGCTCCTACAATGAGCAGTTCTTC
CDR3: CASGLGTGRSYNEQFF

V: TRBV7-9
D: TRBD1
J: TRBJ1-4
size: NA
DNA: TGTGCCAGCAGCTCCCAGACAGGGTTTAATGAAAAACTGTTTTTT
CDR3: CASSSQTGFNEKLFF

V: TRBV2
D: TRBD2
J: TRBJ2-5
size: NA
DNA: TGTGCCAGCAGGAAGGCGGGGGGCGTCTTCCAAGAGACCCAGTACTTC
CDR3: CASRKAGGVFQETQYF

V: TRBV7-6
D: TRBD1
J: TRBJ1-2
size: once
DNA: TGTGCCAGCAGCTGGGGGGGACAGGGCTTTTATGGCTACACCTTC
CDR3: CASSWGGQGFYGYTF

V: TRBV6-6
D: NA
J: TRBJ1-5
size: NA
DNA: TGTGCCAGCAGTTATAACAACCCAATGGAGCCCCAGCATTTT
CDR3: CASSYNNPMEPQHF

V: TRBV28
D: NA
J: TRBJ1-5
size: NA
DNA: TGTGCCAGCAGTTTTAGAATGGTTATGCTTCCCCAGCATTTT
CDR3: CASSFRMVMLPQHF

V: TRBV7-6
D: NA
J: TRBJ2-7
size: NA
DNA: TGTGCCAGCAGCCCCCGCCCAGGGGTCTACGAGCAGTACTTC
CDR3: CASSPRPGVYEQYF

V: TRBV13
D: TRBD1
J: TRBJ1-1
size: NA
DNA: TGTGCCAGCAGCTTAGGGACAGGGGGCCATGAAGCTTTCTTT
CDR3: CASSLGTGGHEAFF

V: TRBV4-3
D: TRBD2
J: TRBJ2-7
size: few
DNA: TGCGCCAGCTCTTGGACTAGCGGGACTAACGAGCAGTACTTC
CDR3: CASSWTSGTNEQYF

V: TRBV28
D: NA
J: TRBJ1-1
size: once
DNA: TGTGCCAGCACTGGGGCGAACACTGAAGCTTTCTTT
CDR3: CASTGANTEAFF

V: TRBV4-3
D: NA
J: TRBJ1-4
size: NA
DNA: TGCGCCAGCAGCCAAGATGCGAGAGGAAGTGGTGAAAAACTGTTTTTT
CDR3: CASSQDARGSGEKLFF

V: TRBV30
D: TRBD1
J: TRBJ2-7
size: NA
DNA: TGTGCCTGGAACGATGACAGGGACCACGAGCAGTACTTC
CDR3: CAWNDDRDHEQYF

V: TRBV19
D: NA
J: TRBJ2-7
size: NA
DNA: TGTGCCAGTAAGGAGGCCTCATCCTACGAGCAGTACTTC
CDR3: CASKEASSYEQYF

V: TRBV7-3
D: TRBD2
J: TRBJ2-2
size: NA
DNA: TGTGCCAGCAGCTTAATAAGCGGGGGGGGGACCGGGGAGCTGTTTTTT
CDR3: CASSLISGGGTGELFF